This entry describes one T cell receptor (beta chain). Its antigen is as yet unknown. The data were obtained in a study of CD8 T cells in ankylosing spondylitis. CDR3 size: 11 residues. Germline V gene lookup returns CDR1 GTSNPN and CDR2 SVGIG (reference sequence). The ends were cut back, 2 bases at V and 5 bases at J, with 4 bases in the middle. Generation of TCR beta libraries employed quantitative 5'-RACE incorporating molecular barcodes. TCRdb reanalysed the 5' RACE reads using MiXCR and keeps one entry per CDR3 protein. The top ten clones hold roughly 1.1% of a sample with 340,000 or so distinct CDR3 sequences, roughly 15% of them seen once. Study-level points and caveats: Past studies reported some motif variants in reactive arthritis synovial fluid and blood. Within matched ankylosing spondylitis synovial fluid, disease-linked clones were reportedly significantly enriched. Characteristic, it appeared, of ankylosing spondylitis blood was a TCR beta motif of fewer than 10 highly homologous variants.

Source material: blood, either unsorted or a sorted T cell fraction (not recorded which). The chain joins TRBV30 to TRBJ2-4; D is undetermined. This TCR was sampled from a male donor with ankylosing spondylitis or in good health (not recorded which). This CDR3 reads CAWSMENIQYF. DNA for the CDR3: TGTGCCTGGAGTATGGAAAACATTCAGTACTTC.